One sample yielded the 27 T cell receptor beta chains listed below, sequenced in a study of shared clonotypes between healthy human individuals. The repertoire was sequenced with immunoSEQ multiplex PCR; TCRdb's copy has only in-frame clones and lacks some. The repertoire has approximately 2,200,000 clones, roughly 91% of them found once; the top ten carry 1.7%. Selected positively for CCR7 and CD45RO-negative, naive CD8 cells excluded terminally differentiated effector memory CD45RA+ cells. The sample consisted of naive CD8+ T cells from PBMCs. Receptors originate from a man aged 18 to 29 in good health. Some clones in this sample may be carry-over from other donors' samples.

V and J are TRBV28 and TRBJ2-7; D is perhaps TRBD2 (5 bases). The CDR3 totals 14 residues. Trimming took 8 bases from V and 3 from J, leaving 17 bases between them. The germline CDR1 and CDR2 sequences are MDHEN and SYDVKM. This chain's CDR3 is CASARALTFYEQYF. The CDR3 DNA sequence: TGTGCCAGCGCGCGGGCTCTCACCTTCTACGAGCAGTACTTC.

The CDR3 sequence is CASSFSSPGEQFF. The CDR3 region has the DNA TGTGCCAGCAGCTTCTCAAGCCCGGGGGAGCAGTTCTTC. This chain uses TRBV11-3 with TRBJ2-1; maybe TRBD2 (5 bases). CDR3 length equals 13 residues. Germline V gene data show CDR1 as SGHNT and CDR2 as YENEEA. V was trimmed by 3 bases and J by 10 bases, leaving 13 bases between them.

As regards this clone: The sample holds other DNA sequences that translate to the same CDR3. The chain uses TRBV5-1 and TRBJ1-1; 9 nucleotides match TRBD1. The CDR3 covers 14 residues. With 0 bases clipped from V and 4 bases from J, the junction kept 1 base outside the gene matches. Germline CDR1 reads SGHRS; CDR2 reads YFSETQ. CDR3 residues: CASSLGQGGTEAFF. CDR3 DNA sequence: TGCGCCAGCAGCTTGGGACAGGGGGGCACTGAAGCTTTCTTT.

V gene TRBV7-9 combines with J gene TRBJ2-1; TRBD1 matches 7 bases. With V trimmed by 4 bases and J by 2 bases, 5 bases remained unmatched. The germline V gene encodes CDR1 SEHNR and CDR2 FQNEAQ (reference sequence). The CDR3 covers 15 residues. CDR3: CASSSDRVPYNEQFF. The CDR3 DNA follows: TGTGCCAGCAGCTCCGACAGGGTTCCCTACAATGAGCAGTTCTTC.

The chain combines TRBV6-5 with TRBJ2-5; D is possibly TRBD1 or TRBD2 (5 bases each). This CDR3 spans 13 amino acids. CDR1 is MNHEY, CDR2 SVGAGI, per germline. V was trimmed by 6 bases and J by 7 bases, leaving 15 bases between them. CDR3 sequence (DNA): TGTGCCAGCAGAAGGGACGCCGGAGGGACCCAGTACTTC. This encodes CASRRDAGGTQYF.

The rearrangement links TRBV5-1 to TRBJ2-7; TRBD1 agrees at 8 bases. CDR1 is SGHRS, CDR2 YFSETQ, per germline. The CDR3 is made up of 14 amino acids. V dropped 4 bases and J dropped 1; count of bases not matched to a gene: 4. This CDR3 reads CASSLGDRSYEQYF. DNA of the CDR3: TGCGCCAGCAGCCTCGGGGACAGGTCCTACGAGCAGTACTTC.

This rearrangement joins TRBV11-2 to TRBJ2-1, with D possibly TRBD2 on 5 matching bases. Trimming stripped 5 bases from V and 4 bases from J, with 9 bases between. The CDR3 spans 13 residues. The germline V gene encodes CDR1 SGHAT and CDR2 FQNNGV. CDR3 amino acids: CASSGVAYNEQFF. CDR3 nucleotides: TGTGCCAGCAGCGGAGTAGCGTACAATGAGCAGTTCTTC.

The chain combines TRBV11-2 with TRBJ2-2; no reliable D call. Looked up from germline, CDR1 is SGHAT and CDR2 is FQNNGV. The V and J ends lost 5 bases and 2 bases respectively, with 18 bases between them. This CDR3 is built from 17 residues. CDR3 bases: TGTGCCAGCAGCCCTAATCCCCTGGTCTTTAACACCGGGGAGCTGTTTTTT. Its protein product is CASSPNPLVFNTGELFF.

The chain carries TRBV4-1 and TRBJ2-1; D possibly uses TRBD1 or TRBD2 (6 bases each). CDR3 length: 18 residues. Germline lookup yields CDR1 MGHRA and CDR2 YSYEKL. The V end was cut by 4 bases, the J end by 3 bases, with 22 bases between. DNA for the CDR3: TGCGCCAGCAGCCTCAGGGGCCCGGGACTCGAGATCTACAATGAGCAGTTCTTC. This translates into CASSLRGPGLEIYNEQFF.

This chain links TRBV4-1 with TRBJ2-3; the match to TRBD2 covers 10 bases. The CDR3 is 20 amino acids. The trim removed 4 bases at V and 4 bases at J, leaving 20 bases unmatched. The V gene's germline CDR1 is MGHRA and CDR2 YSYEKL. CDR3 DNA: TGCGCCAGCAGCCCTTTAGACCTTACCGAAGCGGGAGGGGGGCCAGATACGCAGTATTTT. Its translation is CASSPLDLTEAGGGPDTQYF.

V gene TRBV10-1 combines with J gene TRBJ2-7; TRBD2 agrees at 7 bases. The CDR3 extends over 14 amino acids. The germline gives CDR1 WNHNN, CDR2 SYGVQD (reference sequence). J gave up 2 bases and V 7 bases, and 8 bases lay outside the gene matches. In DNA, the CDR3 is TGCGCCAGCAAAGTAGCGGGCCCTCCCTACGAGCAGTACTTC. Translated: CASKVAGPPYEQYF.

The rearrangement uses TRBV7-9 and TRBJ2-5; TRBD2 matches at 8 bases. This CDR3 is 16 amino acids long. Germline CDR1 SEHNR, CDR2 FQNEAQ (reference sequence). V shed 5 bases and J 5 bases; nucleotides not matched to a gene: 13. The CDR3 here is CASSPPPSGGSETQYF. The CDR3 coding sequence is TGTGCCAGCAGCCCACCCCCCTCGGGGGGGTCGGAGACCCAGTACTTC.

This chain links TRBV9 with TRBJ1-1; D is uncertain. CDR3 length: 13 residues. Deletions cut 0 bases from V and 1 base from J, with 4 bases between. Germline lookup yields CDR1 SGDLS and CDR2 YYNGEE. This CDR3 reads CASSVAWNTEAFF. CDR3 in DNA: TGTGCCAGCAGCGTAGCCTGGAACACTGAAGCTTTCTTT.

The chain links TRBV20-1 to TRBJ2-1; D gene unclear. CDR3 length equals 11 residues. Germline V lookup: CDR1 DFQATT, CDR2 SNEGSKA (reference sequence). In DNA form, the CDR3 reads TGCGGGATATGGCGGTACAATGAGCAGTTCTTC. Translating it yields CGIWRYNEQFF.

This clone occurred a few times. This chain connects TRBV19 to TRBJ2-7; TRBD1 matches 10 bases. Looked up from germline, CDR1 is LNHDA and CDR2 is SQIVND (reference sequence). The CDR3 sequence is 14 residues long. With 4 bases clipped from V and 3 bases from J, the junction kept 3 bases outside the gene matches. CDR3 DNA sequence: TGTGCCAGTAGTAAGACAGGGGGCGTCTACGAGCAGTACTTC. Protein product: CASSKTGGVYEQYF.

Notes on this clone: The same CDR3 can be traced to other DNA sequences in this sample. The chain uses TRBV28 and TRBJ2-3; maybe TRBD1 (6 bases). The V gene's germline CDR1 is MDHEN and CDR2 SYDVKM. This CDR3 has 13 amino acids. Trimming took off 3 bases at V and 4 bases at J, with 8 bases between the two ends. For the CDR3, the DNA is TGTGCCAGCAGTTTTGAGGGGGCAGATACGCAGTATTTT. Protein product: CASSFEGADTQYF.

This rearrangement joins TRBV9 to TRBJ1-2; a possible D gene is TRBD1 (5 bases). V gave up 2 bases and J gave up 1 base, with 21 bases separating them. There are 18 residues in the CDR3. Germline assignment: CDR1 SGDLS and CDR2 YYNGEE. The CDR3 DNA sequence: TGTGCCAGCAGCGTCGGCCTTCAAAGGGGCGATGGTAACTATGGCTACACCTTC. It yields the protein CASSVGLQRGDGNYGYTF.

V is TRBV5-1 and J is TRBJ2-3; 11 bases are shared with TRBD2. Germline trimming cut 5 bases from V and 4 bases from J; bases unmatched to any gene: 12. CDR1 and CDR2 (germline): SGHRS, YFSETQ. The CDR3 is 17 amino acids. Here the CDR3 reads CASRSRASGRFSDTQYF. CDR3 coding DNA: TGCGCCAGCAGAAGTAGGGCTAGCGGGAGGTTTTCAGATACGCAGTATTTT.

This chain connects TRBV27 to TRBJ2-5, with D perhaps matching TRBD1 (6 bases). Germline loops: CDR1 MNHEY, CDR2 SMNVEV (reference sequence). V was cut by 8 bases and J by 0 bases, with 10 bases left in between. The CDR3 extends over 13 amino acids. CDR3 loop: CASLAGDQETQYF. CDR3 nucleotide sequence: TGTGCCAGCCTCGCAGGGGACCAAGAGACCCAGTACTTC.

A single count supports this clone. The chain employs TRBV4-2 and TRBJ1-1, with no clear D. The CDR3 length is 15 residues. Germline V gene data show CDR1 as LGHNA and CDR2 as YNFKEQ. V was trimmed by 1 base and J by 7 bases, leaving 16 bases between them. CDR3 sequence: CASSQALTAYLEAFF. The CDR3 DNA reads TGTGCCAGCAGCCAAGCTCTCACAGCCTACCTTGAAGCTTTCTTT.

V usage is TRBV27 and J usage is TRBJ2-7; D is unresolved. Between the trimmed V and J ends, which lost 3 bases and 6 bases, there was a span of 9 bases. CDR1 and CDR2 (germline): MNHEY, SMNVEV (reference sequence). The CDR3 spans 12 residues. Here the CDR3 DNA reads TGTGCCAGCAGTTTTGGGGTCAGCGAGCAGTACTTC. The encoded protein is CASSFGVSEQYF.

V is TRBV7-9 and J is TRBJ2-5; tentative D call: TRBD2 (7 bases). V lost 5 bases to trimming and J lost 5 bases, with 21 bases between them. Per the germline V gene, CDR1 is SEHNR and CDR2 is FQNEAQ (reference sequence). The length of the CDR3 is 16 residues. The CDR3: CASSSNKGGRMETQYF. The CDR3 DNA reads TGTGCCAGCAGCAGTAATAAGGGGGGGCGGATGGAGACCCAGTACTTC.

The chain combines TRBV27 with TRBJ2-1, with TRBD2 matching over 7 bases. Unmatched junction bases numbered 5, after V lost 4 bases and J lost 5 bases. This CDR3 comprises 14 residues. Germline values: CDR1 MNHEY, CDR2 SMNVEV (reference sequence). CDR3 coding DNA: TGTGCCAGCAGTTGGGGGACTAAGAACAATGAGCAGTTCTTC. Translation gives CASSWGTKNNEQFF.

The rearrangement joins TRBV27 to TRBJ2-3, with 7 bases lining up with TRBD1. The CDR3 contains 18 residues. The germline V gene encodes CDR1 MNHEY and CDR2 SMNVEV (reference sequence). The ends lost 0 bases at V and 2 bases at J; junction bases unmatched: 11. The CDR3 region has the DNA TGTGCCAGCAGTTTATCGGGTTGGGACAGACGAGTCACAGATACGCAGTATTTT. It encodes CASSLSGWDRRVTDTQYF.

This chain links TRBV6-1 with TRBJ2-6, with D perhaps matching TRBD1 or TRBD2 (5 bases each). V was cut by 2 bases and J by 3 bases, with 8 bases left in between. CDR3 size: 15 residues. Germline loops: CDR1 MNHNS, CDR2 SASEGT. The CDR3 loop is CASSERGVGANVLTF. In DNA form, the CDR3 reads TGTGCCAGCAGTGAACGAGGGGTTGGGGCCAACGTCCTGACTTTC.

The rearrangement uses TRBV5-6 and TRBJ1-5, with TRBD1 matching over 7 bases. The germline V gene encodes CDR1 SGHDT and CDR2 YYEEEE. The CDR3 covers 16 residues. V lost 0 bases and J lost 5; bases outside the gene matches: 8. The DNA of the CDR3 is TGTGCCAGCAGCTTGGCCACGACAGGGTGGGATCAGCCCCAGCATTTT. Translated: CASSLATTGWDQPQHF. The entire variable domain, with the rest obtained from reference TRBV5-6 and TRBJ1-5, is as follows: DAGVTQSPTHLIKTRGQQVTLRCSPKSGHDTVSWYQQALGQGPQFIFQYYEEEERQRGNFPDRFSGHQFPNYSSELNVNALLLGDSALYLCASSLATTGWDQPQHFGDGTRLSIL.

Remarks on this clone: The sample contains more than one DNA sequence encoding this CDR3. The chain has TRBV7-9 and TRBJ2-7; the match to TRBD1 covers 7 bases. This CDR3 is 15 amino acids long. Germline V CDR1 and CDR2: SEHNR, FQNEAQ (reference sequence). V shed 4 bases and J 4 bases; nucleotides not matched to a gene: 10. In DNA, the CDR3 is TGTGCCAGCAGCTCCACCGGGACAGTCAGATACGAGCAGTACTTC. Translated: CASSSTGTVRYEQYF.